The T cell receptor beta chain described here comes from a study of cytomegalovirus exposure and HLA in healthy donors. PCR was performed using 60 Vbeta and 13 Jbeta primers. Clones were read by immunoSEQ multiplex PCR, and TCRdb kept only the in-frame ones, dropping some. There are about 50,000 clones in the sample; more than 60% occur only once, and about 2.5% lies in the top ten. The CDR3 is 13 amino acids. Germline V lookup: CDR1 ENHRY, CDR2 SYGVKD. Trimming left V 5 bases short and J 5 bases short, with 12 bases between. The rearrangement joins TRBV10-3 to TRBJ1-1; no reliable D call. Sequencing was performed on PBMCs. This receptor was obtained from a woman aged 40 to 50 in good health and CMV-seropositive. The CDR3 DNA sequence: TGTGCCATCAGTACCGCCTCGAGGACTGAAGCTTTCTTT. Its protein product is CAISTASRTEAFF.